This TCR beta chain was captured in a study of Graves' ophthalmopathy and Graves' hyperthyroidism. Overall study results and limits: Sensitivity reached 85% to 90% and specificity roughly 82% for a 13-signature model separating ophthalmopathy from stable hyperthyroidism. Most thyroid clonotypes expanded beyond 0.001 frequency were also found in blood.

The study amplified TCR beta CDR3 regions using RNA transcripts. The first-round RT-PCR employed HTBI primers together with the Qiagen OneStep RT-PCR kit. A multiplex PCR was then performed as the second round. TCRdb reprocessed the multiplex PCR reads via MiXCR and lists one record per CDR3 protein. The profile shows approximately 50,000 distinct CDR3 sequences, around 45% of them singletons. Other autoimmune diseases, uncontrolled infections, pregnancy or lactation led to the exclusion of patients. This CDR3 spans 15 amino acids. Trimming pared 2 bases from V and 5 bases from J, leaving 13 bases between. Germline assignment: CDR1 SGHTA and CDR2 FQGNSA. This clonotype has at least ten counts. Its antigen is unidentified.

This chain links TRBV7-2 with TRBJ2-1; tentative D call: TRBD2 (5 bases). This TCR was sampled from an adult man with Graves' ophthalmopathy. Specimen: peripheral blood. The CDR3 loop is CASSLLRTSHNEQFF. CDR3 in DNA: TGTGCCAGCAGCTTACTGCGTACTAGTCACAATGAGCAGTTCTTC.